The 18 T cell receptor beta chains below all came from one sample that was sequenced in a study of blood T cell repertoires in COVID-19. The method was immunoSEQ multiplex PCR; TCRdb's version includes in-frame clones alone and lacks a portion of them. The sample lists some 320,000 clones, around 87% seen once, with about 5.2% in the top ten. Sequenced material: PBMCs or T cells enriched from blood (not recorded which). Source of these receptors: a woman in her twenties or thirties who had recovered from COVID-19.

V is TRBV20-1 and J is TRBJ2-1; D is possibly TRBD1 (6 bases). Germline CDR1 reads DFQATT; CDR2 reads SNEGSKA (reference sequence). CDR3 length: 11 amino acids. V was clipped by 6 bases and J by 10 bases, with 13 bases between them. The CDR3, as DNA: TGCAGTGCCTACAGGGCCTTAGAGCAGTTCTTC. Protein product: CSAYRALEQFF.

The rearrangement joins TRBV29-1 to TRBJ2-1; 7 nucleotides align to TRBD1. Per the germline V gene, CDR1 is SQVTM and CDR2 is ANQGSEA. The CDR3 consists of 15 residues. Trimming cost V 6 bases and J 5 bases; bases outside gene matches: 13. For the CDR3, the DNA is TGCAGCGTGCGGACAGGCGGAGCAGGCCACAATGAGCAGTTCTTC. This translates into CSVRTGGAGHNEQFF.

A single count supports this clone. The J gene is TRBJ1-4, the V gene TRBV4-1; D may be TRBD1 (6 bases). Germline values: CDR1 MGHRA, CDR2 YSYEKL. Trimming left V 5 bases short and J 5 bases short, with 12 bases between. The CDR3 is made up of 14 amino acids. CDR3 nucleotides: TGCGCCAGCAGCGAGGGGCAGGGGAATGAAAAACTGTTTTTT. It encodes CASSEGQGNEKLFF.

The chain links TRBV9 to TRBJ2-2; 10 nucleotides match TRBD2. The CDR3 has 17 amino acids. The germline gives CDR1 SGDLS, CDR2 YYNGEE. V lost 5 bases, J lost 4 bases, and 11 bases stayed unmatched. The CDR3, as DNA: TGTGCCAGCAGTTCATCCCTAGCGGGGGCTACCACCGGGGAGCTGTTTTTT. Translating it yields CASSSSLAGATTGELFF.

The CDR3 here is CATSDLGTGRGYTF. For the CDR3, the DNA is TGTGCCACCAGTGATTTGGGGACAGGGCGTGGCTACACCTTC. The V and J genes are TRBV24-1 and TRBJ1-2; the match to TRBD1 covers 9 bases. Germline trimming cut 0 bases from V and 7 bases from J; bases unmatched to any gene: 2. The CDR3 contains 14 residues. CDR1 is KGHDR and CDR2 is SFDVKD in the germline V gene.

The chain employs TRBV3-1 (or the pseudogene TRBV3-2) and TRBJ2-5, with TRBD1 matching 9 bases. This CDR3 comprises 15 residues. CDR1 is LGHDT and CDR2 is YNNKEL in the germline V gene (reference sequence). Trimming took 6 bases from V and 3 from J; bases not matched to a gene: 8. The CDR3 protein is CASRDGDREKETQYF. CDR3 sequence (DNA): TGTGCCAGCAGGGACGGGGACAGGGAAAAAGAGACCCAGTACTTC.

The rearrangement links TRBV9 to TRBJ2-5, with 7 bases identical to TRBD1. The length of the CDR3 is 13 residues. The V and J ends lost 4 bases and 4 bases, in that order; junction bases with no gene match: 4. Germline CDR1 is SGDLS and CDR2 is YYNGEE. DNA for the CDR3: TGTGCCAGCAGCAAGACAGGGATAGAGACCCAGTACTTC. It specifies CASSKTGIETQYF.

The rearrangement uses TRBV2 and TRBJ2-7; D may be TRBD2 (6 bases). V lost 3 bases to trimming and J lost 0 bases, with 12 bases between them. The CDR3 is 15 residues long. Germline CDR1 reads SNHLY; CDR2 reads FYNNEI. CDR3 region: CASSDGGDLSYEQYF. The CDR3 DNA sequence: TGTGCCAGCAGTGATGGAGGGGACCTCTCCTACGAGCAGTACTTC. The whole variable domain, filled in from reference TRBV2 and TRBJ2-7, reads EPEVTQTPSHQVTQMGQEVILRCVPISNHLYFYWYRQILGQKVEFLVSFYNNEISEKSEIFDDQFSVERPDGSNFTLKIRSTKLEDSAMYFCASSDGGDLSYEQYFGPGTRLTVT.

The V call is TRBV20-1, the J call TRBJ2-3; maybe TRBD1 (6 bases). The CDR3 consists of 14 residues. Per the germline V gene, CDR1 is DFQATT and CDR2 is SNEGSKA (reference sequence). Trimming shortened V by 3 bases and J by 1 base, and 11 bases separated the two germline ends. The CDR3 region is CSASQGFRTDTQYF. The CDR3 DNA reads TGCAGTGCTAGTCAGGGGTTCCGCACAGATACGCAGTATTTT.

CDR3 sequence: CASSVSPPNEAFF. CDR3 DNA: TGTGCCAGTAGCGTTAGCCCACCTAATGAAGCTTTCTTT. The V gene is TRBV19, the J gene TRBJ1-1; D gene uncertain. This CDR3 region has 13 residues. Trimming stripped 6 bases from V and 7 bases from J, with 15 bases between. CDR1 is LNHDA, CDR2 SQIVND, per germline (reference sequence).

This chain joins TRBV27 and TRBJ1-5; 8 nucleotides align to TRBD1. CDR1 is MNHEY, CDR2 SMNVEV, per germline (reference sequence). CDR3 length: 16 residues. Trimming cost V 6 bases and J 4 bases; bases outside gene matches: 11. In DNA form, the CDR3 reads TGTGCCAGCAGGGATACAGGGGGTGCTGCAAATCAGCCCCAGCATTTT. This sequence encodes CASRDTGGAANQPQHF.

This chain links TRBV30 with TRBJ1-1; 7 bases are shared with TRBD1. Germline V CDR1 and CDR2: GTSNPN, SVGIG (reference sequence). The V gene end was trimmed by 0 bases and the J gene end by 5 bases; junction bases not matched to a gene: 9. The CDR3 has 15 amino acids. The CDR3 reads CAWSVLPGGHTEAFF. CDR3 nucleotides: TGTGCCTGGAGTGTTCTTCCAGGGGGGCATACTGAAGCTTTCTTT.

This sequence joins TRBV11-2 and TRBJ2-5; D unclear. Germline V gives CDR1 SGHAT, CDR2 FQNNGV. Between the trimmed V and J ends, which lost 5 bases and 5 bases, there was a span of 6 bases. This CDR3 has 11 amino acids. CDR3 in amino acids: CASSISETQYF. The CDR3 nucleotides are TGTGCCAGCAGCATCTCGGAGACCCAGTACTTC.

The J gene is TRBJ1-4, the V gene TRBV28; D is unresolved. Germline-derived CDR1 and CDR2 are MDHEN and SYDVKM. The CDR3 loop spans 13 amino acids. The V end lost 6 bases, the J end lost 7 bases, and 12 bases lay between the germline ends. The CDR3 DNA reads TGTGCCAGCAGACCACCAACAGTTGAAAAACTGTTTTTT. Amino acid sequence: CASRPPTVEKLFF.

This clone was observed a handful of times. J is TRBJ2-5 and V is TRBV7-2, with TRBD2 matching 9 bases. CDR3 size: 14 residues. Per the germline V gene, CDR1 is SGHTA and CDR2 is FQGNSA. J lost 9 bases, V lost 7 bases, and 12 bases had no gene match. The CDR3 coding sequence is TGTGCCAGCAAACGGGAATTTGCGGGGGGGCCCCAGTACTTC. It translates to CASKREFAGGPQYF. The full variable domain, completed using reference TRBV7-2 and TRBJ2-5, is GAGVSQSPSNKVTEKGKDVELRCDPISGHTALYWYRQSLGQGLEFLIYFQGNSAPDKSGLPSDRFSAERTGGSVSTLTIQRTQQEDSAVYLCASKREFAGGPQYFGPGTRLLVL.

The V and J genes are TRBV5-6 and TRBJ2-1, with TRBD1 matching 12 bases. CDR3 size: 16 residues. V shed 2 bases, J shed 7 bases, and the junction held 7 bases outside the gene matches. CDR1 is SGHDT and CDR2 is YYEEEE in the germline V gene. CDR3 amino acids: CASSFTGTGGWNEQFF. CDR3 bases: TGTGCCAGCAGCTTCACCGGGACAGGGGGCTGGAATGAGCAGTTCTTC.

The gene calls are TRBV5-1 and TRBJ2-3; D is possibly TRBD1 (5 bases). Germline CDR1 SGHRS, CDR2 YFSETQ. V dropped 1 base and J dropped 6 bases, with 18 bases sitting between them. The CDR3 runs 16 residues. The CDR3 protein is CASSLLLGRARDTQYF. In DNA, the CDR3 is TGCGCCAGCAGCTTGTTATTAGGCAGGGCTCGGGATACGCAGTATTTT.

The V gene is TRBV2, the J gene TRBJ1-2; unclear D gene. The CDR3 runs 10 residues. Germline CDR1 is SNHLY and CDR2 is FYNNEI. Trimming removed 7 bases at V and 9 bases at J, with 9 bases between. CDR3 in amino acids: CASKVDSYTF. CDR3 nucleotides: TGTGCCAGCAAGGTCGACAGCTACACCTTC.